This entry lists 19 T cell receptor beta chains sequenced from one sample in a study of early stage breast cancer tumors. Clones were sequenced by immunoSEQ multiplex PCR, and TCRdb holds only the in-frame ones, with some missing. This repertoire shows approximately 3,600 clones, roughly 68% found once; its top ten account for 15% to 20%. The sample taken for sequencing was breast tumor tissue. The source of these receptors is a person aged 35 to 50 with breast cancer.

This clone qualifies as medium-sized. The same CDR3 also results from other DNA sequences found in this sample. This sequence joins TRBV4-1 and TRBJ1-3, with a weak D call TRBD1 (5 bases). This CDR3 region has 14 residues. V lost 3 bases, J lost 0 bases, and 6 bases lay in between. Germline-derived CDR1 and CDR2 are MGHRA and YSYEKL. This CDR3 reads CASSQGDSGNTIYF. The CDR3 region has the DNA TGCGCCAGCAGCCAGGGGGACTCTGGAAACACCATATATTTT.

The chain combines TRBV29-1 with TRBJ1-5; D is perhaps TRBD1 (5 bases). The V gene lost 3 bases and the J gene lost 7 bases, with 13 bases spanning the gap. This CDR3 contains 13 residues. Looked up from germline, CDR1 is SQVTM and CDR2 is ANQGSEA. CDR3 sequence (DNA): TGCAGCGTTGATGGGGGGAGCGGGCAGCCCCAGCATTTT. Residues: CSVDGGSGQPQHF.

CDR3 sequence reads: CASSVGAGAYNEQFF. In nucleotides, the CDR3 is TGTGCCAGCAGCGTAGGGGCAGGGGCCTACAATGAGCAGTTCTTC. This chain uses TRBV9 with TRBJ2-1, with TRBD1 as a possible D gene (6 bases). The germline V and J ends were trimmed by 0 bases and 2 bases, with 9 bases remaining between them. The V gene's germline CDR1 is SGDLS and CDR2 YYNGEE. This CDR3 spans 15 amino acids.

This clone showed up just a few times. The gene calls are TRBV5-1 and TRBJ1-3, with D possibly matching TRBD1 (6 bases). Trimming pared 4 bases from V and 0 bases from J, leaving 11 bases between. CDR3 length equals 15 residues. CDR1 SGHRS and CDR2 YFSETQ come from the germline V gene. CDR3: CASSRDTNSGNTIYF. DNA of the CDR3: TGCGCCAGCAGCCGGGACACCAACTCTGGAAACACCATATATTTT.

This rearrangement joins TRBV6-5 to TRBJ2-7, with unresolved D. Between the trimmed V and J ends, which lost 6 bases and 4 bases, there was a span of 16 bases. Germline V gives CDR1 MNHEY, CDR2 SVGAGI. The length of the CDR3 is 14 residues. The CDR3 spells CASSPRTTSYEQYF. The CDR3 DNA is TGTGCCAGCAGCCCCCGGACCACCTCTTACGAGCAGTACTTC.

The chain couples TRBV28 to TRBJ2-7, with TRBD1 matching 9 bases. Germline V gene sequence: CDR1 MDHEN, CDR2 SYDVKM. This CDR3 is built from 13 residues. V shed 8 bases, J shed 3 bases, and the junction held 5 bases outside the gene matches. This CDR3 reads CASLHRGLYEQYF. The CDR3 nucleotides are TGTGCCAGCCTCCACAGGGGGCTCTACGAGCAGTACTTC.

The rearrangement joins TRBV12-5 to TRBJ1-1; 9 nucleotides agree with TRBD1. Per the germline V gene, CDR1 is LGHNT and CDR2 is FRNRAP. After removal of 4 bases from V and 1 base from J, the junction contained 7 bases not matched to a gene. CDR3 length equals 16 residues. The CDR3 protein is CASGSGGQGGNTEAFF. The CDR3 DNA is TGTGCTAGTGGTTCGGGGGGACAGGGCGGGAACACTGAAGCTTTCTTT.

The chain joins TRBV30 to TRBJ1-3; D not certain. This CDR3 comprises 13 residues. With 2 bases removed from V and 1 base from J, the gap between germline ends came to 6 bases. Germline assignment: CDR1 GTSNPN and CDR2 SVGIG (reference sequence). In DNA, the CDR3 is TGTGCCTGGAGTTCGGGGTCTGGAAACACCATATATTTT. Protein: CAWSSGSGNTIYF. Combining the CDR3 with reference TRBV30 and TRBJ1-3 gives the whole variable domain SQTIHQWPATLVQPVGSPLSLECTVEGTSNPNLYWYRQAAGRGLQLLFYSVGIGQISSEVPQNLSASRPQDRQFILSSKKLLLSDSGFYLCAWSSGSGNTIYFGEGSWLTVV.

The gene calls are TRBV5-6 and TRBJ2-1; D gene unclear. The germline V gene has CDR1 SGHDT and CDR2 YYEEEE. Trimming shortened V by 4 bases and J by 9 bases, and 11 bases separated the two germline ends. This CDR3 is 12 amino acids long. This CDR3 reads CASSQDPAEQFF. CDR3 in DNA: TGTGCCAGCAGCCAAGACCCTGCTGAGCAGTTCTTC.

V is TRBV5-1 and J is TRBJ2-5; the match to TRBD1 covers 7 bases. The V segment lost 0 bases and the J segment 1 base; nucleotides outside the gene matches: 0. Per the germline V gene, CDR1 is SGHRS and CDR2 is YFSETQ. CDR3 length: 14 residues. This chain's CDR3 is CASSLGQGQETQYF. The CDR3 DNA follows: TGCGCCAGCAGCTTGGGACAGGGCCAAGAGACCCAGTACTTC. Full variable domain (remainder filled in from reference TRBV5-1 and TRBJ2-5): KAGVTQTPRYLIKTRGQQVTLSCSPISGHRSVSWYQQTPGQGLQFLFEYFSETQRNKGNFPGRFSGRQFSNSRSEMNVSTLELGDSALYLCASSLGQGQETQYFGPGTRLLVL.

CDR3 protein: CASSQFIGQPQHF. The CDR3 DNA reads as TGTGCCAGCTCCCAATTTATAGGACAGCCCCAGCATTTT. The V gene is TRBV6-1, the J gene TRBJ1-5; D not resolved. V gave up 8 bases and J gave up 7 bases, with 15 bases separating them. Per the germline V gene, CDR1 is MNHNS and CDR2 is SASEGT. The CDR3 spans 13 residues.

V gene TRBV10-3 combines with J gene TRBJ1-5, with D maybe TRBD1 (5 bases). Trimming shortened V by 0 bases and J by 3 bases, and 12 bases separated the two germline ends. There are 16 residues in the CDR3. Germline CDR1 ENHRY, CDR2 SYGVKD. In DNA form, the CDR3 reads TGTGCCATCAGTGAGTCCGGGGGGTACGCCAATCAGCCCCAGCATTTT. Its translation: CAISESGGYANQPQHF.

The gene calls are TRBV27 and TRBJ2-3; D remains ambiguous. Deletions cut 6 bases from V and 0 bases from J, with 10 bases between. Germline CDR1 MNHEY, CDR2 SMNVEV (reference sequence). This CDR3 contains 14 residues. Written as DNA, the CDR3 is TGTGCCAGCAGAGGTTACAGTAGCACAGATACGCAGTATTTT. It yields the protein CASRGYSSTDTQYF.

This clone showed up just once. The J gene is TRBJ2-1, the V gene TRBV7-2; 7 bases match TRBD2. Germline CDR1 and CDR2: SGHTA and FQGNSA. The CDR3 runs 15 residues. Trimming took 5 bases from V and 8 from J; bases not matched to a gene: 12. For the CDR3, the DNA is TGTGCCAGCAGCCTAGGACTAGTAACGGCGGATGAGCAGTTCTTC. It yields the protein CASSLGLVTADEQFF.

The rearrangement links TRBV25-1 to TRBJ1-1, with 7 nucleotides matching TRBD1. The CDR3 spans 13 residues. Germline-derived CDR1 and CDR2 are MGHDK and SYGVNS. The V segment lost 5 bases and the J segment 3 bases; nucleotides outside the gene matches: 3. The CDR3 sequence: CASSQQGYTEAFF. The CDR3 coding sequence is TGTGCCAGCAGTCAACAGGGGTACACTGAAGCTTTCTTT.

This rearrangement joins TRBV5-1 to TRBJ2-1; 9 nucleotides align to TRBD2. This CDR3 has 15 residues. J was trimmed by 7 bases and V by 2 bases; bases with no gene match: 7. In germline, CDR1 is SGHRS, CDR2 YFSETQ. CDR3 in DNA: TGCGCCAGCAGCTTCGCCCGGCGGGGGGGAAATGAGCAGTTCTTC. It yields the protein CASSFARRGGNEQFF.

This clone was found a few times. The gene calls are TRBV28 and TRBJ1-1; D might be TRBD1 (5 bases). The CDR3 has 15 residues. Trimming took 2 bases from V and 3 from J, leaving 13 bases between them. Germline CDR1 MDHEN, CDR2 SYDVKM. This CDR3 is CASSLPGTADTEAFF. As DNA, the CDR3 is TGTGCCAGCAGTTTACCCGGGACGGCGGACACTGAAGCTTTCTTT.

This clone is a singleton in its sample. The chain couples TRBV5-4 to TRBJ2-5; D is unresolved. Trimming took 0 bases from V and 5 from J, leaving 14 bases between them. The CDR3 covers 15 residues. CDR1 is SGHNT, CDR2 YYREEE, per germline (reference sequence). The CDR3 here is CASSLELTHLETQYF. The CDR3 coding sequence is TGTGCCAGCAGCTTGGAACTGACACATCTTGAGACCCAGTACTTC.

Worth noting for this clone: Mismatch with germline at one junction end may stem from a read error. This sequence joins TRBV7-9 and TRBJ2-5, with D perhaps TRBD2 (7 bases). This CDR3 is 14 amino acids long. Germline V gives CDR1 SEHNR, CDR2 FQNEAQ (reference sequence). This CDR3 is CASSPRGEGETQYF. CDR3 in DNA: TGCGCCAGCAGCCCAAGGGGGGAGGGAGAGACCCAGTACTTC.